Listed here are 27 T cell receptor beta chains from one sample, sequenced in a study of cytomegalovirus exposure and HLA in healthy donors. A multiplex PCR was run with 60 Vbeta primers and 13 Jbeta primers. Profiled with immunoSEQ multiplex PCR; TCRdb holds only in-frame clones, not every one. The repertoire includes around 86,000 clones, 77% of them detected once, and roughly 3% sits in the top ten. Sequencing used PBMCs. These receptors were obtained from a man in his fifties or sixties in good health and CMV-seropositive.

The V and J genes are TRBV4-1 and TRBJ2-5; the match to TRBD2 covers 13 bases. The CDR3 is 16 residues long. CDR1 and CDR2 from the germline V gene are MGHRA and YSYEKL. Trimming removed 4 bases from V and 7 bases from J; junction bases left unmatched: 9. The CDR3 coding sequence is TGCGCCAGCAGCCCGACACTAGCGGGAGGGGCAAGGACCCAGTACTTC. It yields the protein CASSPTLAGGARTQYF.

This chain uses TRBV6-4 with TRBJ1-1; D is unclear. The germline V gene encodes CDR1 MRHNA and CDR2 SNTAGT. V was clipped by 8 bases and J by 0 bases, with 10 bases between them. This CDR3 is built from 13 residues. As DNA, the CDR3 is TGTGCCAGCTCCTACTGGTTGAACACTGAAGCTTTCTTT. Its translation is CASSYWLNTEAFF.

The chain is built from TRBV19 and TRBJ2-2, with TRBD2 matching over 13 bases. The V gene end was trimmed by 3 bases and the J gene end by 8 bases; junction bases not matched to a gene: 6. Germline lookup yields CDR1 LNHDA and CDR2 SQIVND (reference sequence). This CDR3 spans 16 amino acids. As DNA, the CDR3 is TGTGCCAGTAGTATCCGGACTAGCGGGAGTACTGGGGAGCTGTTTTTT. Protein sequence: CASSIRTSGSTGELFF. Full variable domain (rest looked up from reference TRBV19 and TRBJ2-2): DGGITQSPKYLFRKEGQNVTLSCEQNLNHDAMYWYRQDPGQGLRLIYYSQIVNDFQKGDIAEGYSVSREKKESFPLTVTSAQKNPTAFYLCASSIRTSGSTGELFFGEGSRLTVL.

The chain carries TRBV11-3 and TRBJ2-5; D call uncertain. V was trimmed by 4 bases and J by 2 bases, leaving 8 bases between them. Germline CDR1 is SGHNT and CDR2 is YENEEA. The CDR3 has 13 residues. CDR3 DNA sequence: TGTGCCAGCAGCTCCCCAGGTCAAGAGACCCAGTACTTC. It yields the protein CASSSPGQETQYF.

The rearrangement uses TRBV30 and TRBJ2-7; TRBD2 agrees at 9 bases. Per germline, CDR1 GTSNPN and CDR2 SVGIG (reference sequence). The CDR3 contains 14 residues. V trimming: 4 bases; J trimming: 4 bases; junction bases outside the gene matches: 8. CDR3 sequence reads: CAWNQAGGWYEQYF. The CDR3 DNA follows: TGTGCCTGGAATCAGGCGGGAGGGTGGTACGAGCAGTACTTC. Full variable domain (remainder filled in from reference TRBV30 and TRBJ2-7): SQTIHQWPATLVQPVGSPLSLECTVEGTSNPNLYWYRQAAGRGLQLLFYSVGIGQISSEVPQNLSASRPQDRQFILSSKKLLLSDSGFYLCAWNQAGGWYEQYFGPGTRLTVT.

This chain uses TRBV11-3 with TRBJ2-7; 8 nucleotides line up with TRBD2. Germline V gene data show CDR1 as SGHNT and CDR2 as YENEEA. Trimming removed 3 bases from V and 5 bases from J; junction bases left unmatched: 9. The CDR3 runs 15 residues. The CDR3 loop is CASSFAGGPKHEQYF. The DNA of the CDR3 is TGTGCCAGCAGCTTTGCGGGGGGCCCTAAGCACGAGCAGTACTTC.

This chain links TRBV19 with TRBJ2-7; possible D gene TRBD2, 5 bases. This CDR3 has 15 amino acids. Germline values: CDR1 LNHDA, CDR2 SQIVND (reference sequence). V lost 0 bases and J 6 bases, leaving 15 bases between the germline ends. The CDR3 sequence is CASSIDREGGGEQYF. The CDR3 nucleotides are TGTGCCAGTAGTATAGATCGGGAAGGAGGAGGCGAGCAGTACTTC.

This clone was detected only once. J is TRBJ2-6 and V is TRBV10-2; the D gene is possibly TRBD2 (5 bases). The germline CDR1 and CDR2 sequences are WSHSY and SAAADI. This CDR3 region has 16 residues. Trimming cost V 3 bases and J 3 bases, with 12 bases left between them. The CDR3 here is CASSDEGNIGANVLTF. CDR3 nucleotide sequence: TGCGCCAGCAGTGACGAGGGAAACATTGGGGCCAACGTCCTGACTTTC.

The chain combines TRBV6-4 with TRBJ2-2; perhaps TRBD1 as D (6 bases). Per germline, CDR1 MRHNA and CDR2 SNTAGT. V dropped 6 bases and J dropped 3 bases, with 11 bases sitting between them. The CDR3 runs 14 residues. CDR3 nucleotide sequence: TGTGCCAGCAGCGCACAGGGAGACACCGGGGAGCTGTTTTTT. Translating it yields CASSAQGDTGELFF.

This chain connects TRBV6-1 to TRBJ1-5; 7 bases agree with TRBD1. CDR3 size: 15 residues. Germline V CDR1 and CDR2: MNHNS, SASEGT. V lost 2 bases, J lost 1 base, and 2 bases stayed unmatched. Written as DNA, the CDR3 is TGTGCCAGCAGTGAACAGGGGGGAAGCAATCAGCCCCAGCATTTT. This translates into CASSEQGGSNQPQHF.

The chain employs TRBV19 and TRBJ1-1, with no clear D. The CDR3 spans 12 residues. V gave up 6 bases and J gave up 3 bases, with 8 bases separating them. Germline CDR1 is LNHDA and CDR2 is SQIVND (reference sequence). CDR3 nucleotides: TGTGCCAGTAGCCCGAGGTACACTGAAGCTTTCTTT. Protein sequence: CASSPRYTEAFF.

The chain links TRBV15 to TRBJ1-1, with a weak D call TRBD1 (6 bases). V dropped 6 bases and J dropped 6 bases, with 17 bases sitting between them. The CDR3 covers 14 residues. The germline gives CDR1 LNHNV, CDR2 YYDKDF (reference sequence). CDR3 protein: CATRRTQGSAEAFF. The CDR3 bases are TGTGCCACCAGGAGAACCCAGGGGAGCGCTGAAGCTTTCTTT.

The chain recombines TRBV9 with TRBJ2-7; 8 bases match TRBD1. Germline assignment: CDR1 SGDLS and CDR2 YYNGEE. This CDR3 has 14 residues. V was clipped by 0 bases and J by 6 bases; unmatched bases: 5. CDR3 sequence (DNA): TGTGCCAGCAGCGTAGCTGGGACAGGTTCCGAGCAGTACTTC. Encoded protein: CASSVAGTGSEQYF.

V and J are TRBV2 and TRBJ2-1; TRBD2 matches 14 bases. With 0 bases clipped from V and 0 bases from J, the junction kept 4 bases outside the gene matches. The germline gives CDR1 SNHLY, CDR2 FYNNEI. The CDR3 loop spans 19 amino acids. The CDR3 DNA is TGTGCCAGCAGTGAAGCCCTGGGACTAGCGGGAGACTCCTACAATGAGCAGTTCTTC. Its translation is CASSEALGLAGDSYNEQFF.

CDR3 sequence reads: CASGLVVTSGLMPDTQYF. The DNA of the CDR3 is TGTGCTAGTGGTTTGGTAGTGACTAGCGGATTAATGCCAGATACGCAGTATTTT. The chain joins TRBV12-5 to TRBJ2-3; 9 bases line up with TRBD2. Per the germline V gene, CDR1 is LGHNT and CDR2 is FRNRAP. Germline trimming cut 0 bases from V and 4 bases from J; bases unmatched to any gene: 11. CDR3 length: 18 residues.

The chain carries TRBV9 and TRBJ1-4, with D possibly being TRBD1 (6 bases). Germline V CDR1 and CDR2: SGDLS, YYNGEE. V gave up 0 bases and J gave up 5 bases, with 11 bases separating them. The CDR3 runs to 15 residues. The CDR3 here is CASSVDGRGNEKLFF. The CDR3 nucleotides read TGTGCCAGCAGCGTAGATGGCAGGGGCAATGAAAAACTGTTTTTT.

The CDR3 is CASSSQGSTEAFF. CDR3 DNA: TGTGCCAGCAGCTCTCAGGGAAGCACTGAAGCTTTCTTT. J is TRBJ1-1 and V is TRBV11-2; tentatively, D is TRBD1 (5 bases). Deletions cut 4 bases from V and 4 bases from J, with 10 bases between. Germline V CDR1 and CDR2: SGHAT, FQNNGV. The CDR3 runs 13 residues.

The rearrangement uses TRBV15 and TRBJ1-4; a possible D gene is TRBD1 (5 bases). The V end lost 1 base, the J end lost 3 bases, and 12 bases lay between the germline ends. There are 16 residues in the CDR3. The germline gives CDR1 LNHNV, CDR2 YYDKDF (reference sequence). The CDR3 sequence: CATSRARGTSNEKLFF. CDR3 nucleotides: TGTGCCACCAGCAGAGCCCGGGGGACCTCTAATGAAAAACTGTTTTTT.

This clone was counted ten times or more. In DNA, the CDR3 is TGTGCCAGCAGCGTGGCAAAGGGGGAGGCTTTCTTT. Protein product: CASSVAKGEAFF. The chain carries TRBV9 and TRBJ1-1; possible D gene TRBD1, 6 bases. V dropped 2 bases and J dropped 11 bases, with 13 bases sitting between them. There are 12 residues in the CDR3. Germline-derived CDR1 and CDR2 are SGDLS and YYNGEE.

Worth noting for this clone: Since the CDR3 does not end with the conserved phenylalanine or tryptophan, this likely comes from a read error. The DNA is omitted, as the CDR3 cannot be located on it reliably, and the CDR3 follows TCRdb's listing. The chain recombines TRBV11-3 with TRBJ2-7; TRBD2 was called by the table and not checked on the DNA. With termini counted, the CDR3 has 13 amino acids. Germline CDR1 is SGHNT and CDR2 is YENEEA. The chain's CDR3 is CASSLDTSGPVYI.

The chain combines TRBV4-3 with TRBJ1-5; no firm D call. CDR1 and CDR2 (germline): LGHNA, YSLEER. Deletions cut 1 base from V and 6 bases from J, with 7 bases between. The CDR3 consists of 13 residues. The CDR3 sequence: CASSQGATQPQHF. For the CDR3, the DNA is TGCGCCAGCAGCCAAGGGGCTACTCAGCCCCAGCATTTT.

A word on this clone: The junction departs from the called germline gene at one end, perhaps through a read error. The chain carries TRBV7-9 and TRBJ1-3; D might be TRBD1 (5 bases). The CDR3 has 16 amino acids. Looked up from germline, CDR1 is SEHNR and CDR2 is FQNEAQ (reference sequence). The CDR3 region has the DNA TGTTCCAGCAGCCCTAGATCTGGGGCCTCTGGAAACACCATATATTTT. It specifies CSSSPRSGASGNTIYF.

As concerns this clone: A junction boundary mismatches the germline segment, possibly from a read error. The chain has TRBV7-7 and TRBJ2-1, with 8 nucleotides matching TRBD2. The CDR3 consists of 16 residues. Per the germline V gene, CDR1 is SSHAT and CDR2 is FNYEAQ (reference sequence). The chain's CDR3 is CASSPEPSGPYNEQFF. CDR3 nucleotide sequence: TGTGCTAGCAGCCCAGAACCTAGCGGGCCCTACAATGAGCAGTTCTTC.

The V gene is TRBV6-1, the J gene TRBJ2-2; possibly TRBD2 for D (5 bases). The CDR3 runs 13 residues. CDR1 and CDR2 (germline): MNHNS, SASEGT. V was shortened by 2 bases and J by 13 bases, with 14 bases between the two germline ends. The CDR3 reads CASSEPNLRGLFF. In nucleotides, the CDR3 is TGTGCCAGCAGTGAACCCAACCTTCGGGGGCTGTTTTTT.

The gene calls are TRBV10-2 and TRBJ1-2; TRBD1 aligns across 10 bases. The CDR3 consists of 13 residues. Per germline, CDR1 WSHSY and CDR2 SAAADI. The ends lost 3 bases at V and 7 bases at J; junction bases unmatched: 2. CDR3 in DNA: TGCGCCAGCAGTGATGGGACAGGGGTTGGCTACACCTTC. Encoded protein: CASSDGTGVGYTF.

The chain is built from TRBV11-2 and TRBJ2-5; D gene ambiguous. Germline CDR1 reads SGHAT; CDR2 reads FQNNGV. V was pared by 5 bases and J by 0 bases, with 10 bases between. There are 14 residues in the CDR3. CDR3: CASSTPRDQETQYF. The DNA for the CDR3 is TGTGCCAGCAGCACTCCTAGAGACCAAGAGACCCAGTACTTC.

This chain joins TRBV7-2 and TRBJ2-5; D uncertain. Gene TRBJ2-7 matches the end of the DNA better, so the J call may be wrong. Germline lookup yields CDR1 SGHTA and CDR2 FQGNSA. This CDR3 has 15 residues. In DNA, the CDR3 is TGTGCCAGCAGCCCTTCGGTGGCGGTCCACCACGAGCAGTACTTC. Protein product: CASSPSVAVHHEQYF.